This is a list of T cell receptor beta chains from one sample in a study of blood T cells in healthy people across ages. From the 5' RACE reads, TCRdb called clonotypes with MiXCR, one entry per CDR3 protein. The sample shows fewer than 1.5 million distinct CDR3 sequences, 40% to 50% of them seen only once. The sequencing sample was made of blood. These receptor sequences come from a woman under 30 in good health. Each CDR3 is given with its conserved first and last residue. A D gene is named only where the DNA matches it firmly. Clone size is given for some rows only: seen once, a few or many times, or a class if the clone is expanded.

j_gene	v_gene	abundance	d_gene	CDR3aa	CDR3nt
TRBJ1-1	TRBV5-1	many	.	CASSLGPTEAFF	TGCGCCAGCAGCTTGGGGCCGACGGAAGCTTTCTTT
TRBJ2-7	TRBV5-1	.	TRBD2	CASSSGTSGRASYNEQYF	TGCGCCAGCAGCTCCGGGACTAGCGGGAGGGCCTCCTACAATGAGCAGTACTTC
TRBJ1-2	TRBV12-3/TRBV12-4	many	.	CASSSRGNYGYTF	TGTGCCAGCAGCTCCAGGGGTAACTATGGCTACACCTTC
TRBJ1-1	TRBV20-1	.	.	CSARESAWNTEAFF	TGCAGTGCTAGAGAGTCGGCTTGGAACACTGAAGCTTTCTTT
TRBJ2-5	TRBV12-3/TRBV12-4	.	.	CASSSLSEGWETQYF	TGTGCCAGCAGCTCTCTCAGCGAGGGCTGGGAGACCCAGTACTTC
TRBJ2-5	TRBV19	few	.	CASSRQGSETQYF	TGTGCCAGTAGTAGGCAGGGGTCGGAGACCCAGTACTTC
TRBJ2-7	TRBV10-3	few	TRBD2	CAIKPPGAGHMNEQYF	TGTGCCATCAAGCCCCCTGGAGCGGGGCATATGAACGAGCAGTACTTC
TRBJ2-1	TRBV24-1	.	.	CATSGASQESPYNEQFF	TGTGCCACCAGTGGCGCCTCACAGGAGAGCCCGTACAATGAGCAGTTCTTC
TRBJ2-1	TRBV6-1	once	.	CASSEAGGRGWEQFF	TGTGCCAGCAGTGAAGCGGGGGGACGGGGATGGGAGCAGTTCTTC
TRBJ2-3	TRBV11-2	.	.	CASSPQGVADTQYF	TGTGCCAGCAGCCCCCAAGGGGTGGCAGATACGCAGTATTTT
TRBJ1-2	TRBV2	.	.	CASRREDTNYGYTF	TGTGCCAGCAGGAGGGAGGACACTAACTATGGCTACACCTTC
TRBJ2-5	TRBV29-1	.	.	CSVPRGELQETQYF	TGCAGCGTCCCGAGGGGGGAGTTACAAGAGACCCAGTACTTC
TRBJ1-1	TRBV29-1	few	TRBD1	CSVEVTTGAEAFF	TGCAGCGTTGAAGTCACGACAGGGGCTGAAGCTTTCTTT